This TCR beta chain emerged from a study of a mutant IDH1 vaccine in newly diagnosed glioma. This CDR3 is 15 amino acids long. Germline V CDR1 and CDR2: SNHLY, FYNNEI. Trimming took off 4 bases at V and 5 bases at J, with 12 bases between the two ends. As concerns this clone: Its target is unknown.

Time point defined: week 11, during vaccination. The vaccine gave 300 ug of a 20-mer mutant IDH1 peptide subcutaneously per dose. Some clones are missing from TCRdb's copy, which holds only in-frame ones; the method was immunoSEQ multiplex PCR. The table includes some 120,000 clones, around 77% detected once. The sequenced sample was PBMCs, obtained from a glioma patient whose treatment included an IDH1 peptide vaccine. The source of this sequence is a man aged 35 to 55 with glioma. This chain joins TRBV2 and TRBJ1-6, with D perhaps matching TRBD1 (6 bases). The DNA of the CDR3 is TGTGCCAGCAGTGTAGCGGGACAACATAATTCACCCCTCCACTTT. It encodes CASSVAGQHNSPLHF.